The text below deals with one T cell receptor (beta chain). Its antigen is unidentified. The data were taken from a study of T cell responses to AZD1222 COVID-19 vaccine. Looking at the study overall: Investigators merged groups given second doses at roughly 4 or roughly 12 weeks. General study findings and limits: The sample set comprised mostly white British donors with more females, and clonal diversity was possibly underestimated. Unmutated variant regions are reportedly the target of nearly half of TCRs that are spike-specific. Repertoires were obtained solely post-peak T cell response.

Method: immunoSEQ multiplex PCR; TCRdb's copy keeps in-frame clones and lacks some. In the table there are 96,000 or so clones, roughly nine tenths of which are singletons. Sequenced material: peripheral blood, taken on day 0 of AZD1222 vaccination. The receptor comes from an adult in good health.

CDR3 DNA: TGTGCCAGCAGCCAAGACACGCAGAACACTGAAGCTTTCTTT. It translates to CASSQDTQNTEAFF. The chain links TRBV4-2 to TRBJ1-1; no reliable D call. The germline gives CDR1 LGHNA, CDR2 YNFKEQ. The CDR3 runs to 14 residues. V lost 0 bases and J lost 1, with 6 bases in between.